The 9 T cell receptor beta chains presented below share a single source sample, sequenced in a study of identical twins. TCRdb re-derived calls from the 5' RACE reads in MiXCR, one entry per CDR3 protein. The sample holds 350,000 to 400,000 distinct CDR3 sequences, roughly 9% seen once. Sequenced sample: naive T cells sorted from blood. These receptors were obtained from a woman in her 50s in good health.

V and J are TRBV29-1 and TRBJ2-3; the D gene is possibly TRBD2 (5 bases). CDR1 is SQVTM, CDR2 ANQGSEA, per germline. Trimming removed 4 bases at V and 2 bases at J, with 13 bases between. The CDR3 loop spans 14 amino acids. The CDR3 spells CSVADLGLTDTQYF. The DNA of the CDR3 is TGCAGCGTTGCTGATCTTGGACTCACAGATACGCAGTATTTT.

The CDR3 spells CASSLFRASGTGELFF. Written as DNA, the CDR3 is TGTGCCAGCAGTTTGTTCAGGGCTTCAGGGACCGGGGAGCTGTTTTTT. V is TRBV12-3 or TRBV12-4 and J is TRBJ2-2, with D possibly being TRBD1 (5 bases). This CDR3 is built from 16 residues. V dropped 3 bases and J dropped 5 bases, with 16 bases sitting between them.

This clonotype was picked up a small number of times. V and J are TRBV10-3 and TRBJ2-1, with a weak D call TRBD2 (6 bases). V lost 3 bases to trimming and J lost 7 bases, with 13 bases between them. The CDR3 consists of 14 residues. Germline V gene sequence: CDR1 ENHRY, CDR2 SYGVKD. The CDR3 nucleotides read TGTGCCATCAGTGATAAGTTGGGGGGAAATGAGCAGTTCTTC. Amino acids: CAISDKLGGNEQFF.

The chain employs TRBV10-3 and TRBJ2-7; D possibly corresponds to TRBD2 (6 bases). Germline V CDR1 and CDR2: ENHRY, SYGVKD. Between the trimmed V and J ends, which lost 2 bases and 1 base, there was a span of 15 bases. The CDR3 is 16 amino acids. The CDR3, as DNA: TGTGCCATCAGTGAGGATGGGACTGGCCCTTCCTACGAGCAGTACTTC. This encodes CAISEDGTGPSYEQYF.

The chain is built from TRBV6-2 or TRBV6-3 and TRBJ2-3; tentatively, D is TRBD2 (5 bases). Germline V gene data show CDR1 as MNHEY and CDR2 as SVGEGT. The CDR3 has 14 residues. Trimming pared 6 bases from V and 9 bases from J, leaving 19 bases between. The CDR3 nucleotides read TGTGCCAGCAGGCCGTCCGGGAACCCCGGCACGCAGTATTTT. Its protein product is CASRPSGNPGTQYF.

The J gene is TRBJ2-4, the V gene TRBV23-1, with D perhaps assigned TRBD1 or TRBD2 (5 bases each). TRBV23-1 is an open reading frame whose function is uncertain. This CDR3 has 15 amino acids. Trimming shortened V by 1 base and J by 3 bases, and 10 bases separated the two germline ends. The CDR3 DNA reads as TGCGCCAGCAGTCAATTTGAGGGGTACAAAAACATTCAGTACTTC. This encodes CASSQFEGYKNIQYF.

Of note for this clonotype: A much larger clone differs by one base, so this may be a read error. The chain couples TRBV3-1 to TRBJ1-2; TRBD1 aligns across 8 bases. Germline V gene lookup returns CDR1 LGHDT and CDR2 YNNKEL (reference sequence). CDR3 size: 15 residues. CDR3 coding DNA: TGTGCCAGCAGCCGAGGGACAGGAGAGAACTATGGCCACACCTTC. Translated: CASSRGTGENYGHTF.

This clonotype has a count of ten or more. The DNA for the CDR3 is TGCGCCAGCAGCCAAAAACAGGGTAATGAGCAGTACGTC. Residues: CASSQKQGNEQYV. V usage is TRBV4-1 and J usage is TRBJ2-7; maybe TRBD1 (6 bases). The V and J ends lost 2 bases and 7 bases respectively, with 12 bases between them. The CDR3 has 13 amino acids. Germline assignment: CDR1 MGHRA and CDR2 YSYEKL.

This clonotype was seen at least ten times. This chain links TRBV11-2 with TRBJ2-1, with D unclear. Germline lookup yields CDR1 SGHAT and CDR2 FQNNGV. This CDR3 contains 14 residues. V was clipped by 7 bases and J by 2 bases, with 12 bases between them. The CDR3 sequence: CASTFVGPYNEQFF. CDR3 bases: TGTGCCAGCACCTTTGTGGGCCCCTACAATGAGCAGTTCTTC.